This T cell receptor (beta chain) was identified in a study of control samples from healthy donors and cancer patients. The data were produced by immunoSEQ multiplex PCR, yet TCRdb's version contains in-frame clones alone and is incomplete. The top ten hold 4.9% of the sample, which has about 170,000 clones, almost 90% seen once. CDR3 length: 15 residues. V dropped 0 bases and J dropped 7 bases, with 15 bases sitting between them. CDR1 is ENHRY, CDR2 SYGVKD, per germline. The J gene is TRBJ1-2, the V gene TRBV10-3; D is possibly TRBD1 (5 bases). The TCR comes from a woman aged 30 to 39 in good health. Sequenced material: blood. The CDR3 sequence is CAISESMAGTGGYTF. The CDR3 DNA reads as TGTGCCATCAGTGAGTCGATGGCAGGGACTGGTGGCTACACCTTC.